The 10 T cell receptor beta chains below come from one sample, sequenced in a study of OX40 agonist ivuxolimab in advanced cancers. Method: immunoSEQ multiplex PCR; TCRdb's copy keeps in-frame clones and lacks some. The sample contains about 67,000 clones, roughly 84% of which appear only once. The starting material was CD4+ or CD8+ T cells sorted from blood, obtained in a trial of the OX40 agonist ivuxolimab. The source of these receptors is an adult with an advanced solid tumor such as melanoma, head and neck, liver or kidney cancer.

As DNA, the CDR3 is TGTGCCTGGACCAGAGGAGCCAGCCCCACAGATACGCAGTATTTT. Translation gives CAWTRGASPTDTQYF. The chain combines TRBV30 with TRBJ2-3, with D unclear. Germline V gives CDR1 GTSNPN, CDR2 SVGIG (reference sequence). There are 15 residues in the CDR3. Trimming pared 4 bases from V and 2 bases from J, leaving 16 bases between.

This chain connects TRBV5-1 to TRBJ1-1; D is uncertain. The CDR3 is made up of 14 amino acids. CDR1 is SGHRS and CDR2 is YFSETQ in the germline V gene. The germline V and J ends were trimmed by 0 bases and 10 bases, with 16 bases remaining between them. CDR3 sequence (DNA): TGCGCCAGCAGCTTGGACAGACCTAGTCCGGGAGCTTTCTTT. Amino acid sequence: CASSLDRPSPGAFF.

The chain joins TRBV5-1 to TRBJ1-5, with a weak D call TRBD1 (5 bases). Germline V gene lookup returns CDR1 SGHRS and CDR2 YFSETQ. The CDR3 loop spans 14 amino acids. The ends were cut back, 5 bases at V and 5 bases at J, with 14 bases in the middle. CDR3 sequence reads: CASSQAGVDQPQHF. The CDR3 coding sequence is TGCGCCAGCAGTCAAGCGGGGGTAGATCAGCCCCAGCATTTT.

The chain combines TRBV20-1 with TRBJ1-1; 7 nucleotides align to TRBD1. This CDR3 region has 11 residues. CDR1 is DFQATT and CDR2 is SNEGSKA in the germline V gene (reference sequence). The junction had 6 bases not matched to a gene; V was cut back by 7 bases and J by 7 bases. DNA of the CDR3: TGCAGTGTCGAGCAGGGGGATGAAGCTTTCTTT. It codes for CSVEQGDEAFF.

The chain carries TRBV2 and TRBJ1-1; possibly TRBD1 for D (6 bases). Germline CDR1 and CDR2: SNHLY and FYNNEI. Deletions cut 2 bases from V and 10 bases from J, with 11 bases between. The CDR3 is 12 amino acids. The CDR3, as DNA: TGTGCCAGCAGTGAAAATAGGGGGGGAGCTTTCTTT. It specifies CASSENRGGAFF. Based on the CDR3 plus reference TRBV2 and TRBJ1-1, the full variable domain is EPEVTQTPSHQVTQMGQEVILRCVPISNHLYFYWYRQILGQKVEFLVSFYNNEISEKSEIFDDQFSVERPDGSNFTLKIRSTKLEDSAMYFCASSENRGGAFFGQGTRLTVV.

The rearrangement joins TRBV5-3 to TRBJ2-5, with 7 positions matching TRBD1. TRBV5-3 is sorted into the ORF group, with uncertain function. V lost 0 bases, J lost 5 bases, and 4 bases stayed unmatched. The CDR3 contains 14 residues. CDR3 DNA: TGTGCCAGAAGCTTGGGACAGGGTTGGGAGACCCAGTACTTC. Amino acids: CARSLGQGWETQYF.

The rearrangement links TRBV27 to TRBJ1-2; a possible D gene is TRBD1 (6 bases). Germline CDR1 reads MNHEY; CDR2 reads SMNVEV (reference sequence). The CDR3 totals 15 residues. The V end lost 5 bases, the J end lost 3 bases, and 16 bases lay between the germline ends. The CDR3 DNA reads as TGTGCCAGCAGTCTAATGGGGGCAGGGCACTATGGCTACACCTTC. This sequence encodes CASSLMGAGHYGYTF.

The chain is built from TRBV28 and TRBJ2-1, with D perhaps matching TRBD2 (6 bases). Germline V lookup: CDR1 MDHEN, CDR2 SYDVKM. The CDR3 runs to 13 residues. Deletions cut 3 bases from V and 5 bases from J, with 8 bases between. The DNA for the CDR3 is TGTGCCAGCAGTTTTTGGGGGGACAATGAGCAGTTCTTC. Protein: CASSFWGDNEQFF. Variable domain in full (rest from reference TRBV28 and TRBJ2-1): DVKVTQSSRYLVKRTGEKVFLECVQDMDHENMFWYRQDPGLGLRLIYFSYDVKMKEKGDIPEGYSVSREKKERFSLILESASTNQTSMYLCASSFWGDNEQFFGPGTRLTVL.

The chain recombines TRBV28 with TRBJ2-5; no firm D call. The end of the DNA aligns better with TRBJ2-7, so the J call may be wrong. Germline CDR1 MDHEN, CDR2 SYDVKM. This CDR3 contains 16 residues. The CDR3 nucleotides are TGTGCCAGCAGTTTATTGTCAGGAGTTTCGTCCTACGAGCAGTACTTC. It translates to CASSLLSGVSSYEQYF.

The genes are TRBV5-1 and TRBJ2-7; TRBD2 matches at 10 bases. J gave up 2 bases and V 2 bases, and 4 bases lay outside the gene matches. This CDR3 has 15 residues. Per germline, CDR1 SGHRS and CDR2 YFSETQ. CDR3 nucleotide sequence: TGCGCCAGCAGCTTACTAGCGGGACCCACCTACGAGCAGTACTTC. This gives the protein CASSLLAGPTYEQYF.